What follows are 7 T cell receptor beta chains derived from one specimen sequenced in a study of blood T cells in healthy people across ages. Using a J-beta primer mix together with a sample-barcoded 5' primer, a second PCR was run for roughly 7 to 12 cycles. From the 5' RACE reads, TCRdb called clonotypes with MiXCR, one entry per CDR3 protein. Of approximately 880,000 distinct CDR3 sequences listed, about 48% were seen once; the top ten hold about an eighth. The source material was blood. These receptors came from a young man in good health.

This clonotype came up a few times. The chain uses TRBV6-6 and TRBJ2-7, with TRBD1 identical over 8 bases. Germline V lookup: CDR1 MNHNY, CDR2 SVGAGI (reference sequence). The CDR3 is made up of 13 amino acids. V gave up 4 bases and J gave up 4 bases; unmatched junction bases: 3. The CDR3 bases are TGTGCCAGCAGTTTCAGGGGGCTTTACGAGCAGTACTTC. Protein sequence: CASSFRGLYEQYF.

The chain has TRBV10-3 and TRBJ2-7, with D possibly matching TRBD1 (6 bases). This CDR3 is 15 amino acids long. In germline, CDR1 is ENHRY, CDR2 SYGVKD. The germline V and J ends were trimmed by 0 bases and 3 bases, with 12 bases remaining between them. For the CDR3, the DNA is TGTGCCATCAGTGAGTCGCAGGGGCCCCACTACGAGCAGTACTTC. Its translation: CAISESQGPHYEQYF.

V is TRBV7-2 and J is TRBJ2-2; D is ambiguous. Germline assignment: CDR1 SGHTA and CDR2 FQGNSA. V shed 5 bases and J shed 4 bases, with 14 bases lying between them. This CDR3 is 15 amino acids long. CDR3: CASSPFLLGTGELFF. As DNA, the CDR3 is TGTGCCAGCAGCCCCTTCCTATTGGGCACCGGGGAGCTGTTTTTT.

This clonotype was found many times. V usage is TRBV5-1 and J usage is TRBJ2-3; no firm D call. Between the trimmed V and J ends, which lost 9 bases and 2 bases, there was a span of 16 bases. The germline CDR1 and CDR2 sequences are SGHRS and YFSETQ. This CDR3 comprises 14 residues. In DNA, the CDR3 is TGCGCCACCAAAGATCCGGCGTTCACAGATACGCAGTATTTT. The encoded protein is CATKDPAFTDTQYF.

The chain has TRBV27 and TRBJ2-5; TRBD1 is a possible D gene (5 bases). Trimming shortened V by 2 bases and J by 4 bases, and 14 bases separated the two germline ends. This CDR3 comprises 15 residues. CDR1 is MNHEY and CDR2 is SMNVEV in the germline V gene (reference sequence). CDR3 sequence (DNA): TGTGCCAGCAGTTTAAGACAGACAGATAGAGAGACCCAGTACTTC. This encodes CASSLRQTDRETQYF.

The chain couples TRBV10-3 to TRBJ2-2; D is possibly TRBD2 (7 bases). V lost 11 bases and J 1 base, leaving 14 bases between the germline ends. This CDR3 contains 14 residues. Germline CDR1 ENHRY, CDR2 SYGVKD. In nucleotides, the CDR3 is TGTGCCGCCGCGGGGGCAGGGAACACCGGGGAGCTGTTTTTT. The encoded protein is CAAAGAGNTGELFF.

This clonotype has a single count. The chain's CDR3 is CASSHDRPWDTQYF. The CDR3 nucleotides are TGTGCCAGCAGCCATGATCGCCCGTGGGATACGCAGTATTTT. The J gene is TRBJ2-3, the V gene TRBV3-1; D not resolved. V was clipped by 3 bases and J by 6 bases, with 13 bases between them. In germline, CDR1 is LGHDT, CDR2 YNNKEL (reference sequence). The CDR3 totals 14 residues.